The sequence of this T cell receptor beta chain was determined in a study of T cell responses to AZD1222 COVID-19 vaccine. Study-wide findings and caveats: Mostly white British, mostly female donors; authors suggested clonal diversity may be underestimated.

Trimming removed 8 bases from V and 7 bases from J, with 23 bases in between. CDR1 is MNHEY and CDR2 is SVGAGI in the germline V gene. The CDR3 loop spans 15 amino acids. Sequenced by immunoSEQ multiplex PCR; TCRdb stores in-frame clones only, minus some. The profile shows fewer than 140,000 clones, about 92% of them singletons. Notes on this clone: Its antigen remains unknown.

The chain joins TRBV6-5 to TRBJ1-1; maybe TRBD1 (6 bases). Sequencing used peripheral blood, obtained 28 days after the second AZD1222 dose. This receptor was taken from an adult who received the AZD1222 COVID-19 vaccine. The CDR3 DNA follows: TGTGCCAGCTCTCCCCGGGGGCAGGGAGCTAATGAAGCTTTCTTT. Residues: CASSPRGQGANEAFF.